What follows are 18 T cell receptor beta chains derived from one specimen sequenced in a study of Ad26.COV2.S vaccination and SARS-CoV-2 variants. The data were produced by immunoSEQ multiplex PCR, yet TCRdb's version contains in-frame clones alone and is incomplete. The sample has roughly 390,000 clones, 75% to 90% seen once. Sample treatment: 15 to 20 received Ad26.COV2.S at low or high dose, single or two shots; 5 received placebo; per-sample allocation not given. Samples came from day 63 after the first vaccine or placebo injection. Source: peripheral blood, taken in a trial of Ad26.COV2.S vaccine versus placebo. The receptors come from a person between 18 and 60 years old who received the Ad26.COV2.S COVID-19 vaccine or a placebo.

V and J are TRBV10-1 and TRBJ1-1; D is unresolved. The CDR3 has 14 residues. The V and J ends lost 3 bases and 1 base respectively, with 9 bases between them. Looked up from germline, CDR1 is WNHNN and CDR2 is SYGVQD (reference sequence). The CDR3 loop is CASSDVGGNTEAFF. CDR3 sequence (DNA): TGCGCCAGCAGTGATGTAGGTGGGAACACTGAAGCTTTCTTT.

The V gene is TRBV21-1, the J gene TRBJ1-2. TRBV21-1 is reported as a pseudogene. This CDR3 region has 9 residues. The CDR3 region is CAGRDGYTF. CDR3 sequence (DNA): TGTGCCGGAAGGGATGGCTACACCTTC.

This chain uses TRBV19 with TRBJ1-1, with D perhaps TRBD1 (6 bases). The CDR3 extends over 16 amino acids. The germline V and J ends were trimmed by 7 bases and 0 bases, with 18 bases remaining between them. Per germline, CDR1 LNHDA and CDR2 SQIVND (reference sequence). The CDR3 DNA reads as TGTGCCAGTACCTACCGACAGGAACTTATGAACACTGAAGCTTTCTTT. Protein: CASTYRQELMNTEAFF. Full variable domain (remainder filled in from reference TRBV19 and TRBJ1-1): DGGITQSPKYLFRKEGQNVTLSCEQNLNHDAMYWYRQDPGQGLRLIYYSQIVNDFQKGDIAEGYSVSREKKESFPLTVTSAQKNPTAFYLCASTYRQELMNTEAFFGQGTRLTVV.

This clone occurred a few times. The J gene is TRBJ1-6, the V gene TRBV24-1; the D gene is possibly TRBD1 (6 bases). With 5 bases removed from V and 7 bases from J, the gap between germline ends came to 14 bases. CDR3 length: 15 amino acids. Germline V gives CDR1 KGHDR, CDR2 SFDVKD. CDR3: CATSVSDRSNSPLHF. The CDR3 nucleotides are TGTGCCACCAGTGTCTCGGACAGATCGAATTCACCCCTCCACTTT.

The V and J genes are TRBV9 and TRBJ2-3, with a weak D call TRBD2 (6 bases). Trimming took 3 bases from V and 0 from J, leaving 8 bases between them. The length of the CDR3 is 14 residues. The germline gives CDR1 SGDLS, CDR2 YYNGEE. CDR3 sequence (DNA): TGTGCCAGCAGCGCGGGGGTCAGCACAGATACGCAGTATTTT. Encoded protein: CASSAGVSTDTQYF. The entire variable domain, with the rest obtained from reference TRBV9 and TRBJ2-3, is as follows: DSGVTQTPKHLITATGQRVTLRCSPRSGDLSVYWYQQSLDQGLQFLIQYYNGEERAKGNILERFSAQQFPDLHSELNLSSLELGDSALYFCASSAGVSTDTQYFGPGTRLTVL.

CDR3 in DNA: TGCGCCAGCAGCTTAAACAGTCAGTTGGGTGGCTACACCTTC. Protein: CASSLNSQLGGYTF. The chain carries TRBV5-1 and TRBJ1-2; no clear D gene. CDR3 length: 14 amino acids. Germline V gives CDR1 SGHRS, CDR2 YFSETQ. Trimming removed 2 bases at V and 7 bases at J, with 15 bases between.

This clone has a handful of counts. This rearrangement joins TRBV4-1 to TRBJ2-6; D call uncertain. Trimming shortened V by 3 bases and J by 1 base, and 10 bases separated the two germline ends. CDR3 length: 16 amino acids. Looked up from germline, CDR1 is MGHRA and CDR2 is YSYEKL. In nucleotides, the CDR3 is TGCGCCAGCAGCCAGATCCCCGGATCTGGGGCCAACGTCCTGACTTTC. It yields the protein CASSQIPGSGANVLTF.

V is TRBV6-5 and J is TRBJ2-7; 8 positions agree with TRBD1. The germline V gene encodes CDR1 MNHEY and CDR2 SVGAGI. The CDR3 runs to 13 residues. J was trimmed by 5 bases and V by 6 bases; bases with no gene match: 6. CDR3 in amino acids: CASRGTGTNEQYF. CDR3 bases: TGTGCCAGCAGAGGGACAGGAACCAACGAGCAGTACTTC.

The CDR3 region is CASSSRGPTDNEQFF. The CDR3 DNA reads TGTGCCAGTAGCTCAAGGGGCCCGACAGACAATGAGCAGTTCTTC. The V and J genes are TRBV19 and TRBJ2-1; possibly TRBD1 for D (5 bases). This CDR3 spans 15 amino acids. Trimming removed 6 bases at V and 5 bases at J, with 17 bases between. CDR1 is LNHDA and CDR2 is SQIVND in the germline V gene (reference sequence).

The count of this clone is one. V gene TRBV23-1 combines with J gene TRBJ2-7; no definite D call. TRBV23-1 is annotated as an ORF whose role is uncertain. This CDR3 comprises 11 residues. Deletions cut 7 bases from V and 7 bases from J, with 11 bases between. CDR3: CASTGVMEQYF. DNA of the CDR3: TGCGCCAGCACTGGGGTCATGGAGCAGTACTTC.

The V call is TRBV3-1 (or the pseudogene TRBV3-2), the J call TRBJ2-2, with TRBD2 matching over 7 bases. The CDR3 has 15 amino acids. Trimming removed 3 bases from V and 7 bases from J; junction bases left unmatched: 8. CDR1 and CDR2 (germline): LGHDT, YNNKEL (reference sequence). The CDR3 DNA follows: TGTGCCAGCAGCCAGTCGTGGGGGGGTGACGGGGAGCTGTTTTTT. Translating it yields CASSQSWGGDGELFF.

The sample holds a few counts of this clone. V and J are TRBV7-9 and TRBJ1-6; 7 positions match TRBD1. The V gene's germline CDR1 is SEHNR and CDR2 FQNEAQ (reference sequence). The J segment lost 10 bases and the V segment lost 5 bases, leaving 11 bases of the junction unmatched. This CDR3 has 15 residues. CDR3 in DNA: TGTGCCAGCAGCATAGGACAGGATTCGGGATCACCCCTCCACTTT. It translates to CASSIGQDSGSPLHF.

V and J are TRBV10-2 and TRBJ2-3; 12 positions agree with TRBD2. V lost 7 bases to trimming and J lost 5 bases; unmatched junction nucleotides: 13. CDR3 length equals 17 residues. The germline gives CDR1 WSHSY, CDR2 SAAADI. CDR3 in DNA: TGCGCCAGCACCCCTGGGCCTAGCGGGGGGGCATTAGATACGCAGTATTTT. This gives the protein CASTPGPSGGALDTQYF.

This clone was detected once. J is TRBJ2-1 and V is TRBV3-1 (or the pseudogene TRBV3-2); unclear D gene. V lost 0 bases and J lost 1, with 13 bases in between. Per germline, CDR1 LGHDT and CDR2 YNNKEL (reference sequence). CDR3 length: 17 residues. CDR3 nucleotides: TGTGCCAGCAGCCAAGATATTCGCGTTTCTTCCTACAATGAGCAGTTCTTC. Amino acids: CASSQDIRVSSYNEQFF.

The chain links TRBV2 to TRBJ2-2, with no clear D. Trimming shortened V by 4 bases and J by 6 bases, and 6 bases separated the two germline ends. The germline V gene encodes CDR1 SNHLY and CDR2 FYNNEI. This CDR3 has 12 amino acids. The CDR3 loop is CASSVGPGELFF. CDR3 nucleotides: TGTGCCAGCAGTGTCGGGCCCGGGGAGCTGTTTTTT.

The J gene is TRBJ1-1, the V gene TRBV4-1; a weak D match, TRBD1 (5 bases). CDR1 and CDR2 (germline): MGHRA, YSYEKL. Trimming pared 4 bases from V and 5 bases from J, leaving 20 bases between. The CDR3 has 16 amino acids. The CDR3 region is CASSRILGLLRTEAFF. CDR3 DNA: TGCGCCAGCAGCCGAATCTTGGGACTGCTGAGGACTGAAGCTTTCTTT.

The V and J genes are TRBV5-4 and TRBJ1-2, with 9 bases lining up with TRBD1. The CDR3 has 14 residues. The V and J ends lost 4 bases and 6 bases, in that order; junction bases with no gene match: 7. Germline CDR1 and CDR2: SGHNT and YYREEE (reference sequence). CDR3 bases: TGTGCCAGCAGCCGACAGGGGGGGGCTGATGGCTACACCTTC. The encoded protein is CASSRQGGADGYTF.

The J gene is TRBJ2-5, the V gene TRBV5-8; no clear D. Germline V CDR1 and CDR2: SGHTS, YDEGEE. V was cut by 7 bases and J by 3 bases, with 7 bases left in between. The length of the CDR3 is 11 residues. The CDR3 bases are TGTGCCAGCCTTCGGGAAGAGACCCAGTACTTC. Its protein is CASLREETQYF.